What follows is one T cell receptor beta chain and its context. This clone was observed a single time. No cognate antigen has been identified for it. Qualities for individual bases were not recorded, and no much larger clone is one base off. V is cut back by 5 bases and J by 2 bases, with 5 bases in the junction unmatched. The CDR3 runs 15 amino acids, cysteine and phenylalanine included. Only the CDR3 portion is preserved as DNA: 45 bases, with reading frame beginning at the first base. The germline V gene (reference sequence) gives CDR1 as SEHNR and CDR2 as FQNEAQ. The entry originates in a study of T cell responses to AZD1222 COVID-19 vaccine (dated by TCRdb to the early 2020s). Study-wide context: A total of approximately 250 trial participants underwent TCR sequencing, of whom nearly 210 had received two doses of AZD1222 and approximately 26 had received two doses of the MenACWY control vaccine. Trial participants were enrolled by age into subgroups of 18-55, 56-69 and 70-plus years, and around 140, 26 and 57 TCR-sequenced participants, respectively, were included in these subgroups. General findings and caveats noted by the study authors: Vaccine-associated CD4 TCRs spanned the whole spike protein, with dominant responses in regions 160-218 and 743-854. A significant rise in spike-specific TCR breadth and depth was observed after two AZD1222 doses relative to day 0 and relative to MenACWY recipients. Participants were mostly white British, with more females than males. The authors suggested clonal diversity may have been underestimated. Epitopes outside the regions mutated in the B.1.351 and B.1.1.7 variants were reportedly recognized by nearly half of the unique spike-specific TCRs. In the small 56-69-year group, the increase in depth fell short of significance, most likely because of low power. Because no samples from the day 14 peak response were available, repertoires could be characterized only after the peak T cell response. Conclusions about previously exposed vaccinees are limited, since just six AZD1222 recipients were seropositive for SARS-CoV-2 at baseline.

The CDR3 regions of human TCRbeta chains were analyzed by immunosequencing. Per the original workflow: TCRs in the repertoires were matched against a reference library of SARS-CoV-2-specific TCRs that had been generated with the MIRA antigen-specificity platform. Breadth was defined as the fraction of unique TCRs that were SARS-CoV-2-associated. Depth was defined as the fraction of total T cells that were SARS-CoV-2-associated. Using the MIRA data, every spike-specific TCR was mapped to the spike region that the TCR reacted to and assigned to either a CD4 or a CD8 class. Log10-transformed breadth and depth values were compared by one-way ANOVA with Sidak's multiple comparisons tests. Entries here come from immuneACCESS through TCRdb and include only in-frame sequences with V and J called. Some clones fail to appear in such tables; in the studies checked, an unresolved V gene covers under half of the shortfall, and the cause of the remainder is unknown. V and J calls and clone size come straight from that table; D and trimming were deduced from the DNA. The sample yields 100,000 to 150,000 clones; 75% to 90% were counted once. Of the sample, around 4.4% falls within the top ten clones.

The meaning of the sample's time point label: about 28 days (+/-7) after the second vaccine dose. AZD1222 recipients given second doses at about 4 weeks or at about 12 weeks were pooled, since spike-specific TCR depth and breadth were not found to differ between the two schedules. The vaccinee samples were drawn from two UK trials, COV001 and COV002, one of which was a single-blind randomized controlled phase 2/3 trial testing AZD1222 (ChAdOx1 nCoV-19) in healthy adults. For TCRbeta chain sequencing, PBMC samples were collected from trial participants at day 0 and at day 28 after the second dose. The material sequenced was peripheral blood, taken 28 days after the second AZD1222 dose. The receptor chain draws on TRBV7-9 and TRBJ2-7; 11 bases in between match TRBD2. The sequence came from an adult who received the AZD1222 COVID-19 vaccine. This receptor has the CDR3 CASSPGTSGTYEQYF. The sequence in DNA is TGTGCCAGCAGCCCCGGGACTAGCGGAACCTACGAGCAGTACTTC.